This T cell receptor (beta chain) was obtained from a study of cytomegalovirus exposure and HLA in healthy donors. The primer mix had 60 Vbeta and 13 Jbeta primers. The repertoire was sequenced with immunoSEQ multiplex PCR; TCRdb's copy has only in-frame clones and lacks some. The data contain about 140,000 clones, about two thirds of them singletons. This CDR3 contains 14 residues. Per the germline V gene, CDR1 is SNHLY and CDR2 is FYNNEI. Trimming removed 5 bases at V and 4 bases at J, with 14 bases between. This sequence joins TRBV2 and TRBJ1-2; D call uncertain. Material: PBMCs. The clonotype was recovered from a man aged 50 or older in good health and CMV-seropositive. CDR3 nucleotide sequence: TGTGCCAGCAGTCAGGACTCGAACCCCTATGGCTACACCTTC. It yields the protein CASSQDSNPYGYTF.